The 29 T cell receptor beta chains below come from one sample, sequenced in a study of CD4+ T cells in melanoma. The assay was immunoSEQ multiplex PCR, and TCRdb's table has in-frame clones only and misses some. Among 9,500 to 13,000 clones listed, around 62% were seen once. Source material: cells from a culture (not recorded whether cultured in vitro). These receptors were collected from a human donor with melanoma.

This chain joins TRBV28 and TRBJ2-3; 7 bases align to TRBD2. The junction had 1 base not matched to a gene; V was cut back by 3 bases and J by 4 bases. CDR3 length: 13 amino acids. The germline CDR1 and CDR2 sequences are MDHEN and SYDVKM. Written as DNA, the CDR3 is TGTGCCAGCAGTTTCCGGGGGGCAGATACGCAGTATTTT. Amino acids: CASSFRGADTQYF.

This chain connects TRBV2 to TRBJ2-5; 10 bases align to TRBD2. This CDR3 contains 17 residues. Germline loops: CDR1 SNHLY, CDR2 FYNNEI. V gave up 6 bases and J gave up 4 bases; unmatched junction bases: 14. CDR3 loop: CASRGEGSGGRRETQYF. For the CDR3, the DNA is TGTGCCAGCAGGGGGGAAGGTAGCGGGGGGAGGCGAGAGACCCAGTACTTC.

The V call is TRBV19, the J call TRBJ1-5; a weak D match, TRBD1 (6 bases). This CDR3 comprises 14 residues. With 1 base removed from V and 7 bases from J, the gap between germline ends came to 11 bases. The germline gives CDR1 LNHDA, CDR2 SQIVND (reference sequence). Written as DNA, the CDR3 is TGTGCCAGTAGTATAGTGGGGGGCAGCCAGCCCCAGCATTTT. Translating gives CASSIVGGSQPQHF.

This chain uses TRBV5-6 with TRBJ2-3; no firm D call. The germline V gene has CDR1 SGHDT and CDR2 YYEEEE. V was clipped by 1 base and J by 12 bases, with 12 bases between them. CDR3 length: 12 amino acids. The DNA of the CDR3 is TGTGCCAGCAGCTTGATCAGACAAATACAGTATTTT. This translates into CASSLIRQIQYF.

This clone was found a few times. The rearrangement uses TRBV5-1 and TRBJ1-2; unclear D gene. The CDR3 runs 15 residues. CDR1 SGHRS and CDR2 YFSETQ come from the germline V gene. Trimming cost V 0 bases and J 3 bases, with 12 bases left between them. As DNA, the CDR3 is TGCGCCAGCAGCTTGGGCCCCGATACCCACTATGGCTACACCTTC. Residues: CASSLGPDTHYGYTF.

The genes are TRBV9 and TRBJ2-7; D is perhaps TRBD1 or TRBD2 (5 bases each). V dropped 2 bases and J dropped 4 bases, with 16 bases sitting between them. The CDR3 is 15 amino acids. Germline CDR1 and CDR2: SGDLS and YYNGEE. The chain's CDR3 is CASSVETGRNYEQYF. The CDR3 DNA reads TGTGCCAGCAGCGTGGAAACGGGACGGAATTACGAGCAGTACTTC.

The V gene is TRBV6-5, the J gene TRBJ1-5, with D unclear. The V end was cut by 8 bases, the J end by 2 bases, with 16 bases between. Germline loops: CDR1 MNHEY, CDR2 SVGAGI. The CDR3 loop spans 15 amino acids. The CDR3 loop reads CASRGRGAGNQPQHF. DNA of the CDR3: TGTGCCAGCCGGGGTCGGGGAGCGGGCAATCAGCCCCAGCATTTT.

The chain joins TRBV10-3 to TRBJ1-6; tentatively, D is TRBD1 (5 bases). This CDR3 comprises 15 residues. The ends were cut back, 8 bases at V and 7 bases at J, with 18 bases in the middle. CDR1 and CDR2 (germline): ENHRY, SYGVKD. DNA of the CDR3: TGTGCCATCGGGAGGAGGGACCAAATGAATTCACCCCTCCACTTT. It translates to CAIGRRDQMNSPLHF.

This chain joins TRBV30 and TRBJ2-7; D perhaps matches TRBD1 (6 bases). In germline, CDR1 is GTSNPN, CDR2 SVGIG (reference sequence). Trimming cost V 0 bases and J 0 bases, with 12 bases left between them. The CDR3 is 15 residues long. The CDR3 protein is CAWSVLTGYSYEQYF. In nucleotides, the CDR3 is TGTGCCTGGAGTGTACTGACAGGTTACTCCTACGAGCAGTACTTC.

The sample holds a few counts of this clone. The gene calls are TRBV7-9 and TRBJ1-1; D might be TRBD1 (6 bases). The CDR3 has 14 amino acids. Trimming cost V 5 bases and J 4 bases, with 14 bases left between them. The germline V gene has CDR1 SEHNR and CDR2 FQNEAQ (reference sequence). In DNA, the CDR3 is TGTGCCAGCAGCACAGTACAGGGAATCACTGAAGCTTTCTTT. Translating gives CASSTVQGITEAFF.

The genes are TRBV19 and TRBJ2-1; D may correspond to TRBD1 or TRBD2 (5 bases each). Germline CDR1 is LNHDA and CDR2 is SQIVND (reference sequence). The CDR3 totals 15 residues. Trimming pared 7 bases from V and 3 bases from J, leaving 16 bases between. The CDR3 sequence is CASNPLRDGYNEQFF. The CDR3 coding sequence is TGTGCCAGTAACCCCCTCCGGGACGGCTACAATGAGCAGTTCTTC.

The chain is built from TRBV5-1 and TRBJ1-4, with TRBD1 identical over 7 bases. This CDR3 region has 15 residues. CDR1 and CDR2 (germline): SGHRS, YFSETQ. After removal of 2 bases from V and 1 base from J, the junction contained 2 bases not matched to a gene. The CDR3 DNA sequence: TGCGCCAGCAGCTTAACAGGGGTAACTAATGAAAAACTGTTTTTT. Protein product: CASSLTGVTNEKLFF. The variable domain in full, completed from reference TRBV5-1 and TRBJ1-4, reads KAGVTQTPRYLIKTRGQQVTLSCSPISGHRSVSWYQQTPGQGLQFLFEYFSETQRNKGNFPGRFSGRQFSNSRSEMNVSTLELGDSALYLCASSLTGVTNEKLFFGSGTQLSVL.

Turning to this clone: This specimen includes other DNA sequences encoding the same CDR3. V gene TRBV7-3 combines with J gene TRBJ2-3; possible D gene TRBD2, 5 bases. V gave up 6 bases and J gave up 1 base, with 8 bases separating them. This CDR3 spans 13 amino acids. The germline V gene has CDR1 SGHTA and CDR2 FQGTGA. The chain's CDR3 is CASSLARTDTQYF. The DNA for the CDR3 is TGTGCCAGCAGTTTAGCGCGCACAGATACGCAGTATTTT.

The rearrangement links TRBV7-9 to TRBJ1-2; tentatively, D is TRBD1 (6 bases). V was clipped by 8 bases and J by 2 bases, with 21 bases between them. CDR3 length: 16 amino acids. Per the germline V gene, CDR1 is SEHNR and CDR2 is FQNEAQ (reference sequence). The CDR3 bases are TGTGCCAGCCTCCTCACTGGGGGGGCTTCGAACTATGGCTACACCTTC. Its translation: CASLLTGGASNYGYTF.

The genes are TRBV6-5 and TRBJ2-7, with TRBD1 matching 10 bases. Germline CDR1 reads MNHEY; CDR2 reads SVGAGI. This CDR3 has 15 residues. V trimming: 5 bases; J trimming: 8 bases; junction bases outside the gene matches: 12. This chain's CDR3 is CASSNPGQGLVKQYF. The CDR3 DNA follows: TGTGCCAGCAGTAATCCGGGACAGGGGCTTGTAAAGCAGTACTTC.

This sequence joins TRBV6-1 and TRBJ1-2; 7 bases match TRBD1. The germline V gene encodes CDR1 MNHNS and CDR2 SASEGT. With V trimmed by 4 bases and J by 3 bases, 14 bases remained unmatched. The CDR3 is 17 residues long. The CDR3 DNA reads TGTGCCAGCAGTGTAGGGACAGCCAGCGTTAGGGACTATGGCTACACCTTC. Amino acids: CASSVGTASVRDYGYTF.

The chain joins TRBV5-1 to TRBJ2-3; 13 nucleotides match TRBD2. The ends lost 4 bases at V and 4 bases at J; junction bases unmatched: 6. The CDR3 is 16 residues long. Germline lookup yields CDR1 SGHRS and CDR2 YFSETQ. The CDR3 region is CASSIGTSGASDTQYF. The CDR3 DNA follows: TGCGCCAGCAGCATCGGGACTAGCGGGGCCTCAGATACGCAGTATTTT.

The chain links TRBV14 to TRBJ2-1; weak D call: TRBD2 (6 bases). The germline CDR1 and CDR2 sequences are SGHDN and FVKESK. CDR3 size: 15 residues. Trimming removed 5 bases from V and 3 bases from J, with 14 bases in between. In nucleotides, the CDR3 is TGTGCCAGCAGCGCCTTACGGGGGTACTACAATGAGCAGTTCTTC. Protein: CASSALRGYYNEQFF.

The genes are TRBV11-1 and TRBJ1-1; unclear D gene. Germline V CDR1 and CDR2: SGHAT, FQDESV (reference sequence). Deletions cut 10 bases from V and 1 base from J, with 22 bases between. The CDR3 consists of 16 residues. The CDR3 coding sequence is TGTGCCATCGACTGGACGCTCGAGAGTAAGAACACTGAAGCTTTCTTT. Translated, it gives CAIDWTLESKNTEAFF.

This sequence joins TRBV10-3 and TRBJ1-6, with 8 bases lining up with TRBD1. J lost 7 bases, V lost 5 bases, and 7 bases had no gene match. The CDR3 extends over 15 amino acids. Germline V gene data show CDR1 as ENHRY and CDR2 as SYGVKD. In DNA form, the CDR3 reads TGTGCCATCAGTCAAGACAGGGGAAGCAATTCACCCCTCCACTTT. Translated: CAISQDRGSNSPLHF.

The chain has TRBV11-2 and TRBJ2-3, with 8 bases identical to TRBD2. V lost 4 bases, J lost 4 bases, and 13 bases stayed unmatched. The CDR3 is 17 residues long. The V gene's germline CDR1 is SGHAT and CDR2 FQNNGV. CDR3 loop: CASSSVIGRGDADTQYF. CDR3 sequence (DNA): TGTGCCAGCAGCTCCGTAATCGGGCGGGGGGACGCAGATACGCAGTATTTT.

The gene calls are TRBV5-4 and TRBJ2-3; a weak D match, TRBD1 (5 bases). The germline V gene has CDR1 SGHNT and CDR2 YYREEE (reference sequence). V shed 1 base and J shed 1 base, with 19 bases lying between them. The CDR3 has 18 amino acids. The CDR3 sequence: CASSLLVFAGSGTDTQYF. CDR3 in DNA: TGTGCCAGCAGCTTGCTGGTTTTTGCAGGGTCAGGCACAGATACGCAGTATTTT.

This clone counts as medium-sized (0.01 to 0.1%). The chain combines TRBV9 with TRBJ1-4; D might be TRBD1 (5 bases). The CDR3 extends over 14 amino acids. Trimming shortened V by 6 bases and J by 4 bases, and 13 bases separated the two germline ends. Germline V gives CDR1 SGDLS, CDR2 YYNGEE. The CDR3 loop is CASNTGTGNEKLFF. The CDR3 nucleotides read TGTGCCAGCAACACCGGGACGGGTAATGAAAAACTGTTTTTT.

The CDR3 here is CSVARGPATYNEQFF. The CDR3 DNA sequence: TGCAGCGTTGCCCGCGGGCCAGCCACCTACAATGAGCAGTTCTTC. The V call is TRBV29-1, the J call TRBJ2-1; D perhaps matches TRBD2 (5 bases). The CDR3 has 15 amino acids. Looked up from germline, CDR1 is SQVTM and CDR2 is ANQGSEA. With 4 bases removed from V and 2 bases from J, the gap between germline ends came to 15 bases.

DNA of the CDR3: TGTGCCAGCAGCCTCCGAGGGGGCTTTACTGGAAACACCATATATTTT. Residues: CASSLRGGFTGNTIYF. The chain is built from TRBV14 and TRBJ1-3; 7 bases are a match to TRBD1. Germline CDR1 is SGHDN and CDR2 is FVKESK. J lost 2 bases, V lost 4 bases, and 8 bases had no gene match. This CDR3 region has 16 residues.

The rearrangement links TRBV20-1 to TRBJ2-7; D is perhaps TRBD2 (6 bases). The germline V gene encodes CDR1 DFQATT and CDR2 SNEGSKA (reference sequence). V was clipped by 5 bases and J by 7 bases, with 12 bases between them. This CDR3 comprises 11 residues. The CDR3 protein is CSAGGVGEQYF. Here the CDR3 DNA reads TGCAGTGCTGGAGGGGTGGGAGAGCAGTACTTC.

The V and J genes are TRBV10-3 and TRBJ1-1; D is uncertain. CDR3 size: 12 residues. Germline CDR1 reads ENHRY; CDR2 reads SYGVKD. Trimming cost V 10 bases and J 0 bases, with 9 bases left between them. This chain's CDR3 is CATKTLNTEAFF. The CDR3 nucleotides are TGTGCCACGAAGACCTTGAACACTGAAGCTTTCTTT.

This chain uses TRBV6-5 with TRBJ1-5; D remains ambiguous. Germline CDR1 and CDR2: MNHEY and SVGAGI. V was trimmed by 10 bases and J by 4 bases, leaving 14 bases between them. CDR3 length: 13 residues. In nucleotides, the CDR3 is TGTGCCACCAGAGTTTACACGAATCAGCCCCAGCATTTT. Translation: CATRVYTNQPQHF.

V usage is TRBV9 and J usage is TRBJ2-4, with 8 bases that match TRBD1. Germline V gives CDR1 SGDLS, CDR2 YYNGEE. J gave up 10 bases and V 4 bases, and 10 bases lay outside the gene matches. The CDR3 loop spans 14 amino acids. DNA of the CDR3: TGTGCCAGCAGCCCCCGGACAGGGACAAAGATTCAGTACTTC. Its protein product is CASSPRTGTKIQYF.